This T cell receptor (beta chain) came from a study of T cell responses to AZD1222 COVID-19 vaccine. Study-level information: Recipients boosted at about 4 weeks or about 12 weeks are pooled.

A word on this clone: Its antigen remains unidentified.

Looked up from germline, CDR1 is MNHNS and CDR2 is SASEGT. Trimming pared 3 bases from V and 4 bases from J, leaving 7 bases between. The CDR3 covers 13 residues. Overall study findings and caveats: In a largely white British group with more females than males, clonal diversity was possibly underestimated. Spike-specific TCR breadth and depth grew following two AZD1222 doses. Repertoires were collected only later (after the peak T cell response had occurred).

This table comes from immunoSEQ multiplex PCR, and its TCRdb copy is limited to in-frame clones, with some not included. Of 90,000 to 100,000 clones listed, 70% to 90% are singletons. The sequence was collected from an adult in good health. This chain links TRBV6-1 with TRBJ1-5, with D tentatively TRBD1 (5 bases). This specimen consisted of peripheral blood, obtained on day 0 of AZD1222 vaccination. CDR3 in DNA: TGTGCCAGCAGTGATCGACAGAATCAGCCCCAGCATTTT. Translated, it gives CASSDRQNQPQHF.